This TCR beta chain was documented in a study of blood T cells in healthy people across ages. The overall study: When template switching was applied, about one barcoded beta molecule was captured per two T cells.

V was pared by 6 bases and J by 1 base, with 24 bases between. This CDR3 spans 18 amino acids. Germline V CDR1 and CDR2: MNHEY, SVGEGT. With respect to this clonotype: Antigen: not known.

Study findings and constraints: Per-million-T-cell TCR beta diversity fell roughly linearly with age.

The authors ran a second PCR of 7 to 11 cycles using a sample-barcoded 5' primer and a J-beta primer mix. Each cDNA molecule was tagged by a template-switch adaptor with 12 random nucleotides. TCRdb fed the 5' RACE reads into MiXCR, producing one record per CDR3 protein. The table has roughly 720,000 distinct CDR3 sequences, approximately 53% seen once. Sequences were obtained from blood. The chain carries TRBV6-2 or TRBV6-3 and TRBJ1-1, with D tentatively TRBD1 (5 bases). The sequence derives from an elderly man in good health. CDR3 residues: CASSLQTGTPGRNTEAFF. Here the CDR3 DNA reads TGTGCCAGCAGCCTCCAGACCGGGACCCCGGGAAGGAACACTGAAGCTTTCTTT.